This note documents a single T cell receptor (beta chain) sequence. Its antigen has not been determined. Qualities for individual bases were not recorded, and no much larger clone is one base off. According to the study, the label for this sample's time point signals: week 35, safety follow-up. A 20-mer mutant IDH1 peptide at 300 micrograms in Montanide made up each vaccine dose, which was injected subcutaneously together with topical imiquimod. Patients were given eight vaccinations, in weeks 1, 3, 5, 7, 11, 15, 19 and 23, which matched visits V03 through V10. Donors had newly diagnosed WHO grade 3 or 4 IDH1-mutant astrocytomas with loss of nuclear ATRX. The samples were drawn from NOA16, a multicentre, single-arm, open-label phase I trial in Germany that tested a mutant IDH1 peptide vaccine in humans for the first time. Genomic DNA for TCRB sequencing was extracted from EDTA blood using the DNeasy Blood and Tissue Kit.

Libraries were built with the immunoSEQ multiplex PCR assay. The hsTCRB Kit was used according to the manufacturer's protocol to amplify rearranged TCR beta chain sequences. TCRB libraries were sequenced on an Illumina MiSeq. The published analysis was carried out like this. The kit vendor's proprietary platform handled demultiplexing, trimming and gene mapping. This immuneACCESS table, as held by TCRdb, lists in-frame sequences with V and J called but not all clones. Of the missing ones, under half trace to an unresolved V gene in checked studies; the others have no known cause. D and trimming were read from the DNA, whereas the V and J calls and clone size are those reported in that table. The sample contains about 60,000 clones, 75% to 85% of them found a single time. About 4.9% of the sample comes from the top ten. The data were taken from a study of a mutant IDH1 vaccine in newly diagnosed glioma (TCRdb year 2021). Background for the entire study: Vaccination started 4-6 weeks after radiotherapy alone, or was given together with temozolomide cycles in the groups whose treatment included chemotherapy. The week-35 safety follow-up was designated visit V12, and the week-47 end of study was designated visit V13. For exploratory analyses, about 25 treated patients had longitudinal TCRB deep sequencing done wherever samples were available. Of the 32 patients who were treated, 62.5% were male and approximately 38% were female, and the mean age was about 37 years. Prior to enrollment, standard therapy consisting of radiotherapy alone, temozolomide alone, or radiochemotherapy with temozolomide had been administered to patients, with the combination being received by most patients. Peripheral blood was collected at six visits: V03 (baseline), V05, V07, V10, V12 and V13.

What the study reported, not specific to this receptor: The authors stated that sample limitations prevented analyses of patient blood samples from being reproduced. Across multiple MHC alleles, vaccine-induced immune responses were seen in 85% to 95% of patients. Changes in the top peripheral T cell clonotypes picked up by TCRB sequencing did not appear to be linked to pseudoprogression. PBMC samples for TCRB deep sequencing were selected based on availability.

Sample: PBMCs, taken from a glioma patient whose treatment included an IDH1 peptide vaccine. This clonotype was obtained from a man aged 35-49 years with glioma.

The nucleotide sequence reads TGCGCCAGCAGCCAAGGGTCTAGCACCCTTTACAATGAGCAGTTCTTC. This encodes CASSQGSSTLYNEQFF. The chain is made from TRBV4-1 and TRBJ2-1, with a weak D call of TRBD2 (5 bases match). The CDR1 and CDR2 encoded by the germline V gene are MGHRA and YSYEKL. Trimming takes 1 base from V and 4 bases from J, and the germline ends sit 14 bases apart. The CDR3 contains 16 residues, cysteine and phenylalanine counted. Kept here is only the CDR3 DNA, which spans 48 bases and is read in frame from base 1.